These 5 T cell receptor beta chains were sequenced from one sample in a study of response to subunit inactivated influenza vaccine. TCRdb called the RT-PCR reads again in MiXCR, with one record for every CDR3 protein. Of 150,000 to 200,000 distinct CDR3 sequences listed, around 12% are singletons. The same sample was also used in a study of T cells expressing NK-cell markers. This second report adds: UMIs accompanied the 5'RACE template switching by which TCR beta cDNA was made.

The sample consisted of CD8+ T cells sorted from PBMCs, taken about 11 days after vaccination. The receptors come from a middle-aged man who received an inactivated influenza vaccine.

This clonotype was picked up a small number of times. The gene calls are TRBV28 and TRBJ2-6; maybe TRBD1 (5 bases). Deletions cut 5 bases from V and 3 bases from J, with 20 bases between. This CDR3 comprises 18 residues. CDR1 is MDHEN and CDR2 is SYDVKM in the germline V gene. The CDR3 loop reads CASSNPGHGKVGANVLTF. Written as DNA, the CDR3 is TGTGCCAGCAGTAACCCTGGACACGGTAAGGTTGGGGCCAACGTCCTGACTTTC. The complete variable domain, with remaining parts taken from reference TRBV28 and TRBJ2-6, reads DVKVTQSSRYLVKRTGEKVFLECVQDMDHENMFWYRQDPGLGLRLIYFSYDVKMKEKGDIPEGYSVSREKKERFSLILESASTNQTSMYLCASSNPGHGKVGANVLTFGAGSRLTVL.

This clonotype was seen only a few times. The chain is built from TRBV28 and TRBJ2-5, with a weak D call TRBD2 (5 bases). The CDR3 consists of 17 residues. CDR1 and CDR2 from the germline V gene are MDHEN and SYDVKM. V gave up 2 bases and J gave up 3 bases, with 19 bases separating them. The CDR3 sequence is CASSLPFLRTGEETQYF. CDR3 coding DNA: TGTGCCAGCAGTTTACCATTTTTACGGACTGGAGAAGAGACCCAGTACTTC.

This clonotype was counted between two and nine times. The chain recombines TRBV4-2 with TRBJ2-1, with a weak D call TRBD2 (5 bases). Germline-derived CDR1 and CDR2 are LGHNA and YNFKEQ. Deletions cut 1 base from V and 7 bases from J, with 17 bases between. The CDR3 totals 16 residues. The chain's CDR3 is CASSQAEVDGGNEQFF. CDR3 in DNA: TGTGCCAGCAGCCAAGCGGAGGTCGACGGTGGGAATGAGCAGTTCTTC.

This clonotype was seen a single time. The chain has TRBV27 and TRBJ2-1; 11 bases match TRBD2. Per germline, CDR1 MNHEY and CDR2 SMNVEV (reference sequence). The CDR3 has 16 amino acids. After removal of 4 bases from V and 6 bases from J, the junction contained 8 bases not matched to a gene. The CDR3 loop is CASSSLLAGVFNEQFF. The CDR3 DNA follows: TGTGCCAGCAGTTCCTTACTAGCGGGAGTGTTCAATGAGCAGTTCTTC.

This clonotype was detected a few times. The chain uses TRBV20-1 and TRBJ2-1; D unresolved. Between the trimmed V and J ends, which lost 0 bases and 4 bases, there was a span of 19 bases. The CDR3 contains 17 residues. The germline CDR1 and CDR2 sequences are DFQATT and SNEGSKA (reference sequence). CDR3 DNA: TGCAGTGCTAGAGATCCGCTTTCTAGTAGATGGTACAATGAGCAGTTCTTC. Protein: CSARDPLSSRWYNEQFF.